The clone carrying this TCR beta chain turned up a few times. Antigen: not known. In germline, CDR1 is SEHNR, CDR2 FQNEAQ (reference sequence). V gave up 6 bases and J gave up 7 bases; unmatched junction bases: 5. The CDR3 totals 13 residues. One entry per CDR3 protein, called by TCRdb with MiXCR from the RACE reads. The repertoire holds 150,000 to 200,000 distinct CDR3 sequences, more than 12% seen once, with 1.7% in the top ten. The entry originates in a study of human T cells and chemical hapten exposure. Time point specified: patch test 1, 2 weeks after DPC sensitization. The treatment was: therapeutic diphenylcyclopropenone sensitization with weekly scalp DPC. General study findings and limits: Expanded TCRs showed more large CDR3 clusters than pre-sensitization or healthy control sets. TCRs at high frequency, those above 1 in 1000, did not change with DPC sensitization.

The material sequenced was whole blood, taken in connection with sensitization to the hapten diphenylcyclopropenone (DPC). The receptor was derived from a woman aged 30 to 39 with alopecia areata. Some clones in this sample may be carry-over from other donors' samples. The genes are TRBV7-9 and TRBJ1-4; the match to TRBD1 covers 7 bases. CDR3 protein: CASSDRVVEKLFF. CDR3 nucleotide sequence: TGTGCCAGCAGTGACAGGGTTGTTGAAAAACTGTTTTTT.